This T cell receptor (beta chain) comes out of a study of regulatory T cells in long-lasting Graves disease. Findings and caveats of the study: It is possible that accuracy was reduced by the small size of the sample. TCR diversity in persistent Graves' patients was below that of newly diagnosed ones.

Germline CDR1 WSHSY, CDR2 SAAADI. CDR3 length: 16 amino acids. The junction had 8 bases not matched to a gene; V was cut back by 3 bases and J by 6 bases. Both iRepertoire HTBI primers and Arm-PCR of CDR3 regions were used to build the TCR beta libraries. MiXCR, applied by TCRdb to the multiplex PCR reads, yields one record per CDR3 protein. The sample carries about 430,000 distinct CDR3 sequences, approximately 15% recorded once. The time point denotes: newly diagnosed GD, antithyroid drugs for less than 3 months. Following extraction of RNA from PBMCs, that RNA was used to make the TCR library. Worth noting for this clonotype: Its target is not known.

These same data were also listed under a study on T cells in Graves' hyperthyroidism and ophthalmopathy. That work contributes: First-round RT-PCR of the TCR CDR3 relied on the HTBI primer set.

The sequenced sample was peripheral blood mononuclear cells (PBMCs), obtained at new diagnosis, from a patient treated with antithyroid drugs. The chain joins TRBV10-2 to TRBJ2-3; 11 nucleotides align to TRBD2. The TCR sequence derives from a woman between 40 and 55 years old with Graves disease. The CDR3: CASSDPGTSGLDTQYF. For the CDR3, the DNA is TGCGCCAGCAGTGACCCCGGGACTAGCGGTTTGGATACGCAGTATTTT.